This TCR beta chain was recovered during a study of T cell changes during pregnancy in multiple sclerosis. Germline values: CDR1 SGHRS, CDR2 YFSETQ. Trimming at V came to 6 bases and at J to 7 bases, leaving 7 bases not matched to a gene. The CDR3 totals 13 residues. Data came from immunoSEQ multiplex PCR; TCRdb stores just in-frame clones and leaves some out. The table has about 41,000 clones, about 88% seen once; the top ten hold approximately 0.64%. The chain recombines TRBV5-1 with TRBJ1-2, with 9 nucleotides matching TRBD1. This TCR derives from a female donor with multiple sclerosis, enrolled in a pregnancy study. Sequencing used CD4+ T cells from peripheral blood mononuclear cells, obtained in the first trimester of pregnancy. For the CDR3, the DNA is TGCGCCAGCACCCTAGGGACAGGGACTGGCTACACCTTC. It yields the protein CASTLGTGTGYTF.